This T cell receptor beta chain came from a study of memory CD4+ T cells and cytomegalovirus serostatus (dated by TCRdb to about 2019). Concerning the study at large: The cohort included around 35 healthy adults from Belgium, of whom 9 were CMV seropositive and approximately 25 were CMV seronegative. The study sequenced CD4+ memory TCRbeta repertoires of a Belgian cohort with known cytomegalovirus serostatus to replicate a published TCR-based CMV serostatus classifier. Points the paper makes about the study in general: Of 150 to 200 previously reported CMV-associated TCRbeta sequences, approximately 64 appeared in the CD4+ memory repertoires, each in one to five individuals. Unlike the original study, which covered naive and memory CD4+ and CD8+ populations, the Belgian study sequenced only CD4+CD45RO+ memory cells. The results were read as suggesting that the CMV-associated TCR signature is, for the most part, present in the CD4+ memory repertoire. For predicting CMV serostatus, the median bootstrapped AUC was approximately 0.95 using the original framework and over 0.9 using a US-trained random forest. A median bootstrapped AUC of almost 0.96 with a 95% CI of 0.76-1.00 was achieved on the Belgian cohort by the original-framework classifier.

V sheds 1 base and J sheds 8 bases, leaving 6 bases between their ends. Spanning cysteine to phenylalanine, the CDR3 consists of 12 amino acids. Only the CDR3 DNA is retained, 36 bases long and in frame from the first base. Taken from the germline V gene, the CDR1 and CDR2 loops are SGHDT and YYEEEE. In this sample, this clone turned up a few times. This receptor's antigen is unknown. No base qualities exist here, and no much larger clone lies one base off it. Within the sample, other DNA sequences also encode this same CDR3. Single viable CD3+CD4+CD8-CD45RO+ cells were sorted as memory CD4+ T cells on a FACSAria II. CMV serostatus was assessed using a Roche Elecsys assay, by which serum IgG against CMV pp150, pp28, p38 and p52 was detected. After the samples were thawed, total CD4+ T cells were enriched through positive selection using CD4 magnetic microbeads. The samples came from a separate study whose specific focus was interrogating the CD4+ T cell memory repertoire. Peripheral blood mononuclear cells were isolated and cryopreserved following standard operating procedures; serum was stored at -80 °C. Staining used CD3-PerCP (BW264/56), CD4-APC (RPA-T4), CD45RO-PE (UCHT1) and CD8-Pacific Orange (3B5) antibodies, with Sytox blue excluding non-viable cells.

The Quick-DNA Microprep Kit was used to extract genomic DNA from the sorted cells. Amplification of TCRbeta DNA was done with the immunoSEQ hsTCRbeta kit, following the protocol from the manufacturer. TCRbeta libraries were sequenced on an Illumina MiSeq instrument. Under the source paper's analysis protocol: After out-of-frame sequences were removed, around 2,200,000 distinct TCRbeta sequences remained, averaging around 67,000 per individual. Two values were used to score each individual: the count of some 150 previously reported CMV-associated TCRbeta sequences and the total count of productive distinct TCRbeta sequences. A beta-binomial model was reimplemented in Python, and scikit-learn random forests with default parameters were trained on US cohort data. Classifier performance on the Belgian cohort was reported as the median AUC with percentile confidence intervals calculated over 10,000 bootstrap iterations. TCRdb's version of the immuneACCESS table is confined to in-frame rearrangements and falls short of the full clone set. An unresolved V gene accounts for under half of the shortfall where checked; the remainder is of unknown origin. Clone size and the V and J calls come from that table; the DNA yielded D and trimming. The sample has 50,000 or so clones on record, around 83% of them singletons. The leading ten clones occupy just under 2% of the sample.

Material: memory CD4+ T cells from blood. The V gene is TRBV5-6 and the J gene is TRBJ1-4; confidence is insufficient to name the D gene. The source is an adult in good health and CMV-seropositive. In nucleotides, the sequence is TGTGCCAGCAGCTTGCGGAGAGAAAAACTGTTTTTT. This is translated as CASSLRREKLFF.